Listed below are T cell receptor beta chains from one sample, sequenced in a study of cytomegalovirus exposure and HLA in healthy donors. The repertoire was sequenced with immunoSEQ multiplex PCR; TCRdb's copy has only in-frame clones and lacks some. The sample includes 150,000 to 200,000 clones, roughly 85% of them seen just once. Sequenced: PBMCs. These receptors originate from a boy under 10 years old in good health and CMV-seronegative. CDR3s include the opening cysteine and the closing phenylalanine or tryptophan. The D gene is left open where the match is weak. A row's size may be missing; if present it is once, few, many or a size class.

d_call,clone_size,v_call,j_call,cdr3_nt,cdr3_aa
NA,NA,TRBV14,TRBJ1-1,TGTGCCAGCAGCCAAGAGGGAGGAGCCCTTGGGGTCCCTGAAGCTTTCTTT,CASSQEGGALGVPEAFF
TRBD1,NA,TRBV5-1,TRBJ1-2,TGCGCCAGCAGCATCAGGACAGGGGGATCCTATGGCTACACCTTC,CASSIRTGGSYGYTF
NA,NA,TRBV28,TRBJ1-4,TGTGCCAGCAGCCACCTAGGGGGTTTTCCACGAGGGCTGTTTTTT,CASSHLGGFPRGLFF
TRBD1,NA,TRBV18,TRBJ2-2,TGTGCCAGCACTCCCACAGGGGGGAGCACCGGGGAGCTGTTTTTT,CASTPTGGSTGELFF
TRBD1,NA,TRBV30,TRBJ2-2,TGTGCCTGGAGTGCAGGGACAGGGGACACCGGGGAGCTGTTTTTT,CAWSAGTGDTGELFF
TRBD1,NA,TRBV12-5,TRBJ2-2,TGTGCTAGTGCCTGGGGACAGGGGAACACCGGGGAGCTGTTTTTT,CASAWGQGNTGELFF
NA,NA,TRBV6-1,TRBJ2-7,TGTGCCAGCAGTGAAAACTTCGAGGGCGAGCAGTACTTC,CASSENFEGEQYF
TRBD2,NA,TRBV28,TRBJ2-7,TGTGCCAGCAGTTTGCGCGGGGGGGGCTCCTACGAGCAGTACTTC,CASSLRGGGSYEQYF
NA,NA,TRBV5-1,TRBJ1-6,TGCGCCAGCAGCCCGGGCGGGGGTGGATCACCCCTCCACTTT,CASSPGGGGSPLHF
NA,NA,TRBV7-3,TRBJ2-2,TGTGCCAGCAGCTTAGGCCCTCGAGGAGCGAACACCGGGGAGCTGTTTTTT,CASSLGPRGANTGELFF
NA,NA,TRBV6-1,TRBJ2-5,TGTGCCAGCGACCGCGGAAAAGAGACCCAGTACTTC,CASDRGKETQYF
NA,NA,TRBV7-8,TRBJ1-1,TGTGCCAGCAGCCACAGGGAGGGGAACACTGAAGCTTTCTTT,CASSHREGNTEAFF
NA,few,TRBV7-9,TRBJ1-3,TGTGCCAGCAGCTTAGGGTTTGTGAGGCAACCTGGCTCTGGAAACACCATATATTTT,CASSLGFVRQPGSGNTIYF
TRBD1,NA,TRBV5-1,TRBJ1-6,TGCGCCAGCAGCTTGGGTCCAGGGGGCAGTTCACCCCTCCACTTT,CASSLGPGGSSPLHF
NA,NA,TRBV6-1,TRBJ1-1,TGTGCCAGCAGAATAACTACATCCATGAACACTGAAGCTTTCTTT,CASRITTSMNTEAFF
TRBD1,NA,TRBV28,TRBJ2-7,TGTGCCAGCAGTTTAGGACAGGGCTACGAGCAGTACTTC,CASSLGQGYEQYF
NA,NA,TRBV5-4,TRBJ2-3,TGTGCCAGCAGCTCTCCCGGACGGACTCAATCAGATACGCAGTATTTT,CASSSPGRTQSDTQYF
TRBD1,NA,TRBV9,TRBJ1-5,TGTGCCAGCAGCGCATCCGGGACAGCAAATCAGCCCCAGCATTTT,CASSASGTANQPQHF
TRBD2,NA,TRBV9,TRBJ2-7,TGTGCCAGCAGCGTAGCGGGTAGCGGGACCTACGAGCAGTACTTC,CASSVAGSGTYEQYF
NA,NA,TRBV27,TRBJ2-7,TGTGCCAGCAGTAGGGCAGGGGCCCGTCTATTCTACGAGCAGTACTTC,CASSRAGARLFYEQYF
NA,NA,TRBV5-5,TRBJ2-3,TGTGCCAGCAGCTTGAAAGTCTTGCGTGATGACTCAGATACGCAGTATTTT,CASSLKVLRDDSDTQYF
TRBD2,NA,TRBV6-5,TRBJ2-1,TGTGCCAGCAGTTACTGGCGGGAGGGGTCAAATGAGCAGTTCTTC,CASSYWREGSNEQFF
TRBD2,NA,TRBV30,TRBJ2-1,TGTGCCTGGAGTGTAGCGGGAGGCAATGAGCAGTTCTTC,CAWSVAGGNEQFF
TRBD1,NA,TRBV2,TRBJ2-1,TGTGCCAGCAGTGATCGACAGGGTCGTTCGGTCAATGAGCAGTTCTTC,CASSDRQGRSVNEQFF
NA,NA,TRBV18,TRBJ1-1,TGTGCCAGCTCTCCTCTGACAGAGAACACTGAAGCTTTCTTT,CASSPLTENTEAFF
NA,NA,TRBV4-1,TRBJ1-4,TGCGCCAGCAGCCAAGCTGAGGGGGTTGGTGAAAAACTGTTTTTT,CASSQAEGVGEKLFF
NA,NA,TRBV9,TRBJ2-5,TGTGCCAGCAGCGTAGACGCGGAGACCCAGTACTTC,CASSVDAETQYF
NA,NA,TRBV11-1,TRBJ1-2,TGTGCCAGCAGTTCCGCGGGATTTCATGGCTACACCTTC,CASSSAGFHGYTF
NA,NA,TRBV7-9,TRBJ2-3,TGTGCCAGCAGTATGAGCGGAACCACAGATACGCAGTATTTT,CASSMSGTTDTQYF
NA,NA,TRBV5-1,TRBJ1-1,TGCGCCAGCAGACAGGGGAACACTGAAGCTTTCTTT,CASRQGNTEAFF
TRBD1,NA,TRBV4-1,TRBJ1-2,TGCGCCAGCAGCCAGGCCGGGACAGGGGGCAGGAATAATGGCTACACCTTC,CASSQAGTGGRNNGYTF
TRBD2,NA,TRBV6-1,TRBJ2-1,TGTGCCAGCTCGAGGATGGCTAGCGGGAGGGATATTGAGTTCTTC,CASSRMASGRDIEFF
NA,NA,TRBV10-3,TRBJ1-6,TGTGCCATCAGTGAGTCGAGGAGGGGAGAGTCACCCCTCCACTTT,CAISESRRGESPLHF
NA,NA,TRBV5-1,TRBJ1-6,TGCGCCAGCAGCTTGGGGACTGGCTCACCCCTCCACTTT,CASSLGTGSPLHF
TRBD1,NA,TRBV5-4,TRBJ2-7,TGTGCCAGCAGCTCCGCCGGGACAGGGCGTCACGAGCAGTACTTC,CASSSAGTGRHEQYF
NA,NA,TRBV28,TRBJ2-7,TGTGCCAGCAGTTCCGGTCAGGGATCCTACGAGCAGTACTTC,CASSSGQGSYEQYF
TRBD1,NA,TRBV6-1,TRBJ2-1,TGTGCCAGCAGTAACAGGGGGTTAGTGGACAATGAGCAGTTCTTC,CASSNRGLVDNEQFF
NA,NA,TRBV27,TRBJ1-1,TGTGCCAGCAGTTTAACACCCCTTCAGACAAGACAGAACACTGAAGCTTTCTTT,CASSLTPLQTRQNTEAFF
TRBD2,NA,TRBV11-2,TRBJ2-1,TGTGCCAGCAGCCCCAAAGTAGCGGGGGGGACGGGGCAGTTCTTC,CASSPKVAGGTGQFF
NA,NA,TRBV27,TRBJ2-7,TGTGCCAGCGTAGGAGACGCCCCCTACGAGCAGTACTTC,CASVGDAPYEQYF
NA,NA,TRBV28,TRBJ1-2,TGTGCCAGCAGTTTATTAAGCCCGGGGAACTATGGCTACACCTTC,CASSLLSPGNYGYTF
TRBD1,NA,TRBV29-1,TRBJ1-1,TGCAGCGTAGACAGGGGCGGTGAAGCTTTCTTT,CSVDRGGEAFF
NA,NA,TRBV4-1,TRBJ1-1,TGCGCCAGCAGCCAGAAGCAGGGCTCTGAAGCTTTCTTT,CASSQKQGSEAFF
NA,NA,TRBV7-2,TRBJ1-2,TGTGCCAGCAGCTTTAGCATCACAGGCTATGGCTACACCTTC,CASSFSITGYGYTF
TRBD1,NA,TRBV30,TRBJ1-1,TGTGCCTGGAGTGCCCAGACAGGGCCAGGAGCTTTCTTT,CAWSAQTGPGAFF
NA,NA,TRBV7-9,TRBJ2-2,TGTTCCAGCAGCCAGACGGGGGGCCTAAATCGGGTCGGGGAGCTGTTTTTT,CSSSQTGGLNRVGELFF
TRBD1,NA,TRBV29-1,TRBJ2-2,TGCAGCCTGGACAGGTCCGCGAACACCGGGGAGCTGTTTTTT,CSLDRSANTGELFF
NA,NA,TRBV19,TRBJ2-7,TGTGCCAGTAGTAACGCCAGGGAACTTACCTACGAGCAGTACTTC,CASSNARELTYEQYF
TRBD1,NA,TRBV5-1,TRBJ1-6,TGCGCCAGCAGCCCCGACAGGGGGGATAATTCACCCCTCCACTTT,CASSPDRGDNSPLHF
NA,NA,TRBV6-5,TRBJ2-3,TGTGCCAGCAGTTACTCAGGGGGAAACACAGATACGCAGTATTTT,CASSYSGGNTDTQYF
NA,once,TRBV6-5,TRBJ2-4,TGTGCCAGCAGTCAGGGACTAGCCAAAAACATTCAGTACTTC,CASSQGLAKNIQYF
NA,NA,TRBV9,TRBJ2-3,TGTGCCAGCAGCGCCTCAGGGGAAGATACGCAGTATTTT,CASSASGEDTQYF
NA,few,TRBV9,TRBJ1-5,TGTGCCAGCAGCGTAGCTACACGCGGGCCCCAGCATTTT,CASSVATRGPQHF